The rows below give T cell receptor beta chains drawn from one sample of a study of cytomegalovirus exposure and HLA in healthy donors. Using immunoSEQ multiplex PCR, the repertoire was profiled, and TCRdb retains in-frame clones only, with some absent. Found here are around 150,000 clones; the top ten clones hold approximately 2.5%. The material sequenced was PBMCs. The source of these receptors is a man aged 35-49 years in good health and CMV-seronegative. Each CDR3 is given with its conserved first and last residue. D genes are given only for firm matches.

d_call	cdr3_length	v_call	j_call	cdr3_nt	cdr3_aa
TRBD1	15	TRBV2	TRBJ2-2	TGTGCCAGCAGTGGACAGGGGGTCGGGCCCGGGGAGCTGTTTTTT	CASSGQGVGPGELFF
TRBD1	15	TRBV5-1	TRBJ2-7	TGCGCCAGCAGCACAATTCAGGGGGCCACCTACGAGCAGTACTTC	CASSTIQGATYEQYF
-	16	TRBV4-1	TRBJ2-3	TGCGCCAGCAGCCAAGCGGGGGGTGGGGGCAAAGATACGCAGTATTTT	CASSQAGGGGKDTQYF
-	13	TRBV6-9	TRBJ2-1	TGTGCCAGCAGTCTCCCCGCGGGCAATGAGCAGTTCTTC	CASSLPAGNEQFF
-	14	TRBV5-6	TRBJ2-3	TGTGCCAGCAGCTCTGGAGGGGGCACAGATACGCAGTATTTT	CASSSGGGTDTQYF
TRBD1	14	TRBV19	TRBJ1-2	TGTGCCAGTAGTCGAAATGACAGGGCGGGTGGCTACACCTTC	CASSRNDRAGGYTF
-	16	TRBV6-1	TRBJ2-1	TGTGCCAGCAGTGAAGCGCTATGGGGGGGCCTCTATGAGCAGTTCTTC	CASSEALWGGLYEQFF
TRBD1	13	TRBV5-8	TRBJ1-2	TGTGCCAGCAGCCGGGACAGGGTCTATGGCTACACCTTC	CASSRDRVYGYTF
TRBD1	15	TRBV7-2	TRBJ1-1	TGTGCCAGCAGCTCTGGGACAGGGGAGAACACTGAAGCTTTCTTT	CASSSGTGENTEAFF
TRBD2	15	TRBV19	TRBJ2-5	TGTGCCAGTAGTGGATCGGGACTAGCGGAAGAGACCCAGTACTTC	CASSGSGLAEETQYF
-	13	TRBV6-5	TRBJ1-5	TGTGCCAGCAGGCGCGATCACAATCAGCCCCAGCATTTT	CASRRDHNQPQHF
-	14	TRBV29-1	TRBJ2-4	TGCAGCGTTGTAGTCCCTATAGCCAAAAACATTCAGTACTTC	CSVVVPIAKNIQYF
-	13	TRBV7-9	TRBJ2-7	TGTGCCAGCAGTCTTCCGGGTTCCTACGAGCAGTACTTC	CASSLPGSYEQYF
-	15	TRBV5-1	TRBJ2-3	TGCGCCAGCAGCGGTCAGGGTATGAGCACAGATACGCAGTATTTT	CASSGQGMSTDTQYF
TRBD1	15	TRBV7-3	TRBJ2-2	TGTGCCAGCAGCTCGGACAGGGGGCAGGCCGGGGAGCTGTTTTTT	CASSSDRGQAGELFF
-	15	TRBV7-2	TRBJ2-3	TGTGCCAGCAGCCCATGGAGGGGGGGCGGAGATACGCAGTATTTT	CASSPWRGGGDTQYF
-	17	TRBV2	TRBJ1-2	TGTGCCAGCAGTGAAAGGGGGGGCGAGGGACCCAACTATGGCTACACCTTC	CASSERGGEGPNYGYTF
TRBD1	17	TRBV9	TRBJ2-2	TGTGCCAGCAGATCACAGGGGGCCCACGGGTACACCGGGGAGCTGTTTTTT	CASRSQGAHGYTGELFF
-	16	TRBV11-3	TRBJ2-5	TGTGCCAGCAGCGCGGGACAGGCCGGGGGGCAAGAGACCCAGTACTTC	CASSAGQAGGQETQYF
-	13	TRBV5-1	TRBJ1-2	TGCGCCAGCAGCCCCGGGTTCCAATATGGCTACACCTTC	CASSPGFQYGYTF
-	17	TRBV23-1	TRBJ1-2	TGCGCCAGCAGTCGATTCATAGGTAGCGAGTGTAACTATGGCTACACCTTC	CASSRFIGSECNYGYTF
TRBD2	19	TRBV11-2	TRBJ2-1	TGTGCCAGCAGCTCGGCGAGACCCGGGACTAGCAGGTTCTACAATGAGCAGTTCTTC	CASSSARPGTSRFYNEQFF
-	15	TRBV5-1	TRBJ2-5	TGCGCCAGCAGCCAAGCTGGACAGTCACAAGAGACCCAGTACTTC	CASSQAGQSQETQYF
-	14	TRBV7-6	TRBJ2-7	TGTGCCAGCAGCTTACGCCAGGTAGACTACGAGCAGTACTTC	CASSLRQVDYEQYF
-	15	TRBV2	TRBJ1-4	TGTGCCAGCAGCCCCGTCGGGGGAAGGGGTGAAAAACTGTTTTTT	CASSPVGGRGEKLFF
-	18	TRBV15	TRBJ1-5	TGTGCCACCAGCGACAGAATTGGTAAGGTGCCGTCGAGGCAGCCCCAGCATTTT	CATSDRIGKVPSRQPQHF
-	12	TRBV10-2	TRBJ1-1	TGCGCCAGCAGTGACCAGGGATTAGAAGCTTTCTTT	CASSDQGLEAFF
-	14	TRBV9	TRBJ1-2	TGTGCCAGCAGCAGGACAGACTCTCCTCCTGGCTACACCTTC	CASSRTDSPPGYTF
TRBD1	15	TRBV18	TRBJ2-7	TGTGCCAGCTCACCACCTCGACAGGGCACCTACGAGCAGTACTTC	CASSPPRQGTYEQYF
TRBD1	15	TRBV19	TRBJ1-1	TGTGCCAGTAGTATAGGACGAGGGGGCGCGACTGAAGCTTTCTTT	CASSIGRGGATEAFF